The 21 T cell receptor beta chains in this list originate from one sample, sequenced in a study of T cell responses to AZD1222 COVID-19 vaccine. Repertoires were generated with immunoSEQ multiplex PCR, while TCRdb's copy carries only in-frame clones and drops some. Of around 120,000 clones in the sample, around nine tenths were seen once. The material was peripheral blood, obtained 28 days after the second AZD1222 dose. Receptors originate from an adult who received the AZD1222 COVID-19 vaccine.

CDR3 bases: TGCGCCAGCAGCCGCAGTGTGACTGGTGAAAAACTGTTTTTT. This encodes CASSRSVTGEKLFF. J is TRBJ1-4 and V is TRBV4-1, with D unclear. The CDR3 is made up of 14 amino acids. V lost 4 bases and J lost 7, with 13 bases in between. Germline assignment: CDR1 MGHRA and CDR2 YSYEKL.

This clone turned up a few times. This sequence joins TRBV5-1 and TRBJ2-7; D uncertain. This CDR3 region has 12 residues. Germline CDR1 is SGHRS and CDR2 is YFSETQ. Trimming left V 4 bases short and J 3 bases short, with 8 bases between. CDR3 coding DNA: TGCGCCAGCAGCGTACTATACTACGAGCAGTACTTC. This encodes CASSVLYYEQYF.

This clone was seen a single time. The chain couples TRBV2 to TRBJ2-7; tentatively, D is TRBD2 (6 bases). CDR3 length: 15 amino acids. V was clipped by 3 bases and J by 0 bases, with 12 bases between them. CDR1 and CDR2 (germline): SNHLY, FYNNEI. The CDR3: CASSEAGWYSYEQYF. The CDR3 DNA is TGTGCCAGCAGTGAGGCGGGGTGGTACTCCTACGAGCAGTACTTC.

The chain is built from TRBV4-1 and TRBJ2-3, with 14 bases matching TRBD2. Germline V gene data show CDR1 as MGHRA and CDR2 as YSYEKL. V was clipped by 0 bases and J by 5 bases; unmatched bases: 13. The CDR3 has 20 amino acids. The CDR3 protein is CASSQDQRMTSGGARDTQYF. The CDR3 DNA reads as TGCGCCAGCAGCCAAGATCAACGTATGACTAGCGGGGGGGCGAGAGATACGCAGTATTTT.

The table lists this clone with a few counts. The CDR3 nucleotides are TGTGCCAGTAGTGCGATTTCGGGGGGGGTAGGAGAAGCTTTCTTT. Translated, it gives CASSAISGGVGEAFF. The genes are TRBV19 and TRBJ1-1; D possibly corresponds to TRBD1 (5 bases). CDR1 and CDR2 from the germline V gene are LNHDA and SQIVND (reference sequence). The CDR3 is made up of 15 amino acids. V was shortened by 5 bases and J by 8 bases, with 21 bases between the two germline ends.

J is TRBJ2-5 and V is TRBV5-4; 7 bases match TRBD1. V shed 4 bases and J 2 bases; nucleotides not matched to a gene: 5. This CDR3 has 14 amino acids. From germline, CDR1 is SGHNT and CDR2 YYREEE (reference sequence). The CDR3 loop is CASSAPTGQETQYF. CDR3 nucleotides: TGTGCCAGCAGCGCACCGACAGGGCAAGAGACCCAGTACTTC.

This chain links TRBV2 with TRBJ1-2; TRBD1 agrees at 8 bases. The CDR3 length is 13 residues. With 4 bases clipped from V and 6 bases from J, the junction kept 4 bases outside the gene matches. Germline CDR1 SNHLY, CDR2 FYNNEI. The CDR3 coding sequence is TGTGCCAGCAGTGTACAGGGGGTCGATGGCTACACCTTC. Protein: CASSVQGVDGYTF.

CDR3 DNA sequence: TGCGCCAGCAGCCAAGAGAGGACAGGGCGCGAGCAGTTCTTC. Residues: CASSQERTGREQFF. The chain couples TRBV4-3 to TRBJ2-1; 8 positions match TRBD1. The CDR3 extends over 14 amino acids. The ends lost 0 bases at V and 10 bases at J; junction bases unmatched: 5. Germline V gene data show CDR1 as LGHNA and CDR2 as YSLEER.

The rearrangement joins TRBV19 to TRBJ1-1, with D possibly matching TRBD1 (6 bases). V gave up 7 bases and J gave up 5 bases, with 17 bases separating them. Germline V lookup: CDR1 LNHDA, CDR2 SQIVND (reference sequence). The CDR3 has 14 amino acids. The CDR3 here is CASKVSTGRTEAFF. For the CDR3, the DNA is TGTGCCAGTAAGGTTTCTACAGGGCGAACTGAAGCTTTCTTT. The variable domain in full, completed from reference TRBV19 and TRBJ1-1, reads DGGITQSPKYLFRKEGQNVTLSCEQNLNHDAMYWYRQDPGQGLRLIYYSQIVNDFQKGDIAEGYSVSREKKESFPLTVTSAQKNPTAFYLCASKVSTGRTEAFFGQGTRLTVV.

The rearrangement uses TRBV6-1 and TRBJ1-6, with TRBD1 matching 7 bases. Germline V gives CDR1 MNHNS, CDR2 SASEGT. The CDR3 has 17 amino acids. V was clipped by 2 bases and J by 6 bases; unmatched bases: 10. The CDR3 bases are TGTGCCAGCAGTGAACTCCAACAGGGGTGGAGTAATTCACCCCTCCACTTT. This gives the protein CASSELQQGWSNSPLHF.

The chain couples TRBV29-1 to TRBJ2-3, with D tentatively TRBD1 (6 bases). V lost 3 bases, J lost 0 bases, and 13 bases lay in between. Germline assignment: CDR1 SQVTM and CDR2 ANQGSEA. The CDR3 extends over 15 amino acids. The chain's CDR3 is CSVDEDRISTDTQYF. CDR3 nucleotide sequence: TGCAGCGTTGATGAGGACAGAATTAGCACAGATACGCAGTATTTT.

The rearrangement uses TRBV7-7 and TRBJ2-7, with 8 bases lining up with TRBD1. The length of the CDR3 is 14 residues. Germline CDR1 reads SSHAT; CDR2 reads FNYEAQ (reference sequence). With V trimmed by 5 bases and J by 6 bases, 9 bases remained unmatched. In DNA form, the CDR3 reads TGTGCCAGCAGCCCGTTGACAGGGGTGGGCGAGCAGTACTTC. Translating it yields CASSPLTGVGEQYF.

The rearrangement uses TRBV18 and TRBJ1-1; D call uncertain. Germline lookup yields CDR1 KGHSH and CDR2 LQKENI. The V end lost 10 bases, the J end lost 3 bases, and 12 bases lay between the germline ends. This CDR3 comprises 12 residues. The CDR3 DNA follows: TGTGCCACCCGCCCGAGGGACACTGAAGCTTTCTTT. This encodes CATRPRDTEAFF. Using reference TRBV18 and TRBJ1-1 for the parts outside the CDR3, the full variable domain is NAGVMQNPRHLVRRRGQEARLRCSPMKGHSHVYWYRQLPEEGLKFMVYLQKENIIDESGMPKERFSAEFPKEGPSILRIQQVVRGDSAAYFCATRPRDTEAFFGQGTRLTVV.

The V call is TRBV5-1, the J call TRBJ1-1; TRBD1 is a possible D gene (6 bases). Trimming pared 3 bases from V and 7 bases from J, leaving 10 bases between. This CDR3 spans 12 amino acids. Germline V gives CDR1 SGHRS, CDR2 YFSETQ. CDR3 in amino acids: CASSSWTDEAFF. The CDR3 nucleotides are TGCGCCAGCAGCTCCTGGACAGATGAAGCTTTCTTT.

The chain carries TRBV5-4 and TRBJ1-3, with D tentatively TRBD1 (5 bases). Deletions cut 3 bases from V and 1 base from J, with 17 bases between. CDR1 SGHNT and CDR2 YYREEE come from the germline V gene (reference sequence). The CDR3 is made up of 17 amino acids. In DNA form, the CDR3 reads TGTGCCAGCAGCTGGGCCTCAGGGACGGCTTCTGGAAACACCATATATTTT. Translated: CASSWASGTASGNTIYF.

The V and J genes are TRBV15 and TRBJ1-5; D might be TRBD1 (5 bases). Trimming pared 0 bases from V and 3 bases from J, leaving 9 bases between. This CDR3 spans 15 amino acids. Germline V lookup: CDR1 LNHNV, CDR2 YYDKDF (reference sequence). CDR3 nucleotides: TGTGCCACCAGCAGAGATCTGGGGGTCAATCAGCCCCAGCATTTT. It codes for CATSRDLGVNQPQHF.

The chain joins TRBV5-1 to TRBJ2-1; 14 bases are shared with TRBD2. Germline CDR1 SGHRS, CDR2 YFSETQ. The CDR3 has 16 residues. V gave up 0 bases and J gave up 6 bases; unmatched junction bases: 2. CDR3 amino acids: CASSLDGLAGGNEQFF. The DNA for the CDR3 is TGCGCCAGCAGCTTGGATGGACTAGCGGGGGGCAATGAGCAGTTCTTC.

The V gene is TRBV7-2, the J gene TRBJ2-7, with a tentative D call TRBD2 (6 bases). The length of the CDR3 is 14 residues. In germline, CDR1 is SGHTA, CDR2 FQGNSA. V lost 3 bases and J 5 bases, leaving 14 bases between the germline ends. CDR3 coding DNA: TGTGCCAGCAGCTTGTGGGGTTCTAGCGACGAGCAGTACTTC. Amino acid sequence: CASSLWGSSDEQYF.

V is TRBV24-1 and J is TRBJ2-1; the match to TRBD1 covers 8 bases. CDR1 KGHDR and CDR2 SFDVKD come from the germline V gene. V gave up 3 bases and J gave up 12 bases; unmatched junction bases: 15. CDR3 length equals 16 residues. Here the CDR3 DNA reads TGTGCCACCAGTGATCTCGATGGGACAGGATTATTTGGGCAGTTCTTC. It codes for CATSDLDGTGLFGQFF.

The V call is TRBV30, the J call TRBJ2-1; perhaps TRBD2 as D (5 bases). There are 13 residues in the CDR3. The V end lost 0 bases, the J end lost 10 bases, and 13 bases lay between the germline ends. Germline CDR1 reads GTSNPN; CDR2 reads SVGIG (reference sequence). In DNA form, the CDR3 reads TGTGCCTGGAGTGTACTGACGTGGGAGGAGCAGTTCTTC. Translated, it gives CAWSVLTWEEQFF.

V and J are TRBV4-3 and TRBJ2-7; tentative D call: TRBD1 (6 bases). V was clipped by 7 bases and J by 11 bases, with 33 bases between them. This CDR3 is built from 17 residues. The germline gives CDR1 LGHNA, CDR2 YSLEER. CDR3 in DNA: TGCGCCAGCACGCCAGGGCCCCACAGGGCCTTTCCCGCGGTGGAGTACTTC. This codes for CASTPGPHRAFPAVEYF.